This TCR beta chain originates from a study of T cell repertoires and Cas9 in healthy adults. Study-level information: Characterization of SpCas9-reactive CD4 and CD8 T cells covered multi-effector potency, cytotoxicity and lineage. Study findings and constraints: SpCas9-reactive regulatory T cells reportedly mitigated SpCas9-reactive effector T cells in vitro.

With respect to this clone: What it binds is not known.

V gave up 6 bases and J gave up 0 bases, with 8 bases separating them. There are 14 residues in the CDR3. Germline V gives CDR1 LNHDA, CDR2 SQIVND (reference sequence). Sequencing used immunoSEQ multiplex PCR; TCRdb keeps in-frame clones, though not all of them. The sample contains about 22,000 clones, roughly 90% of which appear only once. The clonotype comes from a human donor in good health. The chain joins TRBV19 to TRBJ1-4, with unresolved D. Sequencing input: CD4+ effector T cells (CD127+, CD25-, CD137-, CD154-) from PBMCs; culture status not recorded. The CDR3 sequence is CASRNDATNEKLFF. For the CDR3, the DNA is TGTGCCAGTAGAAATGATGCAACTAATGAAAAACTGTTTTTT.